A selection of T cell receptor beta chains follows, all from one sample in a study of blood T cell repertoires in COVID-19. Clones were read by immunoSEQ multiplex PCR, and TCRdb kept only the in-frame ones, dropping some. The table includes about 390,000 clones, 87% detected once. The specimen was PBMCs or T cells enriched from blood (not recorded which). Source of these receptors: a woman in her forties or fifties who had recovered from COVID-19. CDR3s include the opening cysteine and the closing phenylalanine or tryptophan. The order of the fields is D gene, clone size, J gene, CDR3 length, V gene, CDR3 DNA, CDR3 protein. D genes are given only for firm matches. Some rows mark clone size as missing; the rest say once, few, many or name a class of expanded clone.

TRBD1 few TRBJ2-1 14 TRBV2 TGTGCCAGCAGGACGGACAGGGCGGTCAATGAGCAGTTCTTC CASRTDRAVNEQFF
- once TRBJ2-5 11 TRBV5-1 TGCGCCAGCGCCAGGTTAGAGACCCAGTACTTC CASARLETQYF
TRBD2 few TRBJ2-2 16 TRBV2 TGTGCCAGCAGGAGGGAAACTAGCGGGAACACCGGGGAGCTGTTTTTT CASRRETSGNTGELFF
- - TRBJ1-1 13 TRBV24-1 TGTGCCACCAGTGCCCACGGACAGACCGAAGCTTTCTTT CATSAHGQTEAFF
- - TRBJ1-1 15 TRBV9 TGTGCCAGCAGCGTAGGGGGCGCGGTAAAAACTGAAGCTTTCTTT CASSVGGAVKTEAFF
- - TRBJ1-5 16 TRBV5-6 TGTGCCAGCAGCTTTTTTCAGGGACAACAAAATCAGCCCCAGCATTTT CASSFFQGQQNQPQHF
TRBD1 - TRBJ1-5 14 TRBV6-2/TRBV6-3 TGTGCCAGCAGTAGGGGGACAGGGGGCCAGCCCCAGCATTTT CASSRGTGGQPQHF
TRBD2 - TRBJ2-3 16 TRBV5-1 TGCGCCAGCAGCTTGGATATTGGCGGGGGGCTGGATACGCAGTATTTT CASSLDIGGGLDTQYF
TRBD1 - TRBJ1-1 13 TRBV7-9 TGTGCCAGCAGCTACGAACCCGGGACAGTCGCTTTCTTT CASSYEPGTVAFF
TRBD1 - TRBJ2-5 14 TRBV3-1/TRBV3-2 TGTGCCAGCAGCCCAATACAGGGGACAGGGACCCAGTACTTC CASSPIQGTGTQYF
- - TRBJ2-5 11 TRBV2 TGTGCCAGCAGTGAACTTGAGACCCAGTACTTC CASSELETQYF
TRBD1 - TRBJ1-1 15 TRBV7-2 TGTGCCAGCAGCTTGGGGGTTTACGGGACAGGGGAAGCTTTCTTT CASSLGVYGTGEAFF
- - TRBJ1-1 12 TRBV4-2 TGTGCCAGCAGCCGGGCGGGGGTTGAAGCTTTCTTT CASSRAGVEAFF
- - TRBJ1-1 13 TRBV6-2/TRBV6-3 TGTGCCAGCAGTTACCATTCGAACACTGAAGCTTTCTTT CASSYHSNTEAFF
TRBD1 - TRBJ2-7 16 TRBV7-9 TGTGCCAGCAGCCCGAGACAGGGCGGATTCTCCTACGAGCAGTACTTC CASSPRQGGFSYEQYF
- few TRBJ1-4 17 TRBV2 TGTGCCAGCAGTGAACCCCTAGGCGGGGGAAGTGGGGAAAAACTGTTTTTT CASSEPLGGGSGEKLFF
- - TRBJ1-2 15 TRBV5-4 TGTGCCAGCAGCCAGCCGGGAGCAAATAACTATGGCTACACCTTC CASSQPGANNYGYTF
- - TRBJ2-1 12 TRBV24-1 TGTGCCACCAGTGACCCGACTACAGAGCAGTTCTTC CATSDPTTEQFF
TRBD1 - TRBJ1-2 15 TRBV18 TGTGCCAGCTCACTTACAGGGGAGGTATTAGAAGGCTACACCTTC CASSLTGEVLEGYTF
TRBD1 - TRBJ1-6 15 TRBV7-9 TGTGCCAGCAGTTCAACCGGGACAGGGTATTCACCCCTCCACTTT CASSSTGTGYSPLHF
TRBD1 - TRBJ2-5 15 TRBV7-9 TGTGCCAGCAGAGTATCCGGGACAGGGCGAGAGACCCAGTACTTC CASRVSGTGRETQYF
TRBD1 - TRBJ1-5 15 TRBV6-5 TGTGCCAGCAGGGACCTGGGGACAGGGAATCAGCCCCAGCATTTT CASRDLGTGNQPQHF
TRBD1 - TRBJ1-1 12 TRBV7-9 TGTGCCAGCAGCCCGACAGGGGGCCCAGCTTTCTTT CASSPTGGPAFF
- once TRBJ1-2 15 TRBV7-9 TGTGCCAGCAGCTTAGCTGAGATCCCTAACTATGGCTACACCTTC CASSLAEIPNYGYTF
- - TRBJ1-4 14 TRBV2 TGTGCCAGCAGTGATGGGAGGGTTAATGAAAAACTGTTTTTT CASSDGRVNEKLFF
- - TRBJ1-3 15 TRBV7-2 TGTGCCAGCAGCTTAGGCGAAATTCCGGGAAACACCATATATTTT CASSLGEIPGNTIYF